The 16 T cell receptor beta chains presented below share a single source sample, sequenced in a study of blood T cell repertoires in COVID-19. Clones were read by immunoSEQ multiplex PCR, and TCRdb kept only the in-frame ones, dropping some. The data show fewer than 250,000 clones, 84% seen once. Specimen: peripheral blood. The receptor set was obtained from a man in his thirties or forties with active or convalescent COVID-19.

This clone was observed a few times. The chain couples TRBV9 to TRBJ2-7, with a tentative D call TRBD2 (5 bases). The CDR3 loop spans 15 amino acids. Trimming shortened V by 3 bases and J by 0 bases, and 13 bases separated the two germline ends. Germline CDR1 SGDLS, CDR2 YYNGEE. CDR3 sequence: CASSGGDTSSYEQYF. In DNA, the CDR3 is TGTGCCAGCAGCGGGGGAGACACAAGCTCCTACGAGCAGTACTTC.

CDR3 protein: CASSLAGDFGYGYTF. The CDR3 DNA follows: TGTGCCAGCAGCTTAGCAGGGGATTTTGGCTATGGCTACACCTTC. This chain connects TRBV7-8 to TRBJ1-2, with a tentative D call TRBD1 (5 bases). CDR3 size: 15 residues. Germline values: CDR1 SGHVS, CDR2 FQNEAQ. V was cut by 0 bases and J by 4 bases, with 12 bases left in between.

The chain combines TRBV9 with TRBJ1-6; tentatively, D is TRBD1 (6 bases). This CDR3 is 15 amino acids long. Germline CDR1 reads SGDLS; CDR2 reads YYNGEE. V lost 0 bases and J 7 bases, leaving 11 bases between the germline ends. The CDR3 protein is CASSVEAGVNSPLHF. In DNA, the CDR3 is TGTGCCAGCAGCGTAGAAGCAGGGGTGAATTCACCCCTCCACTTT.

The chain has TRBV3-1 (or the pseudogene TRBV3-2) and TRBJ1-4; D not resolved. CDR3 length equals 13 residues. The germline CDR1 and CDR2 sequences are LGHDT and YNNKEL (reference sequence). The V end was cut by 4 bases, the J end by 10 bases, with 13 bases between. CDR3 residues: CASSPSSVGKLFF. For the CDR3, the DNA is TGTGCCAGCAGCCCCTCGAGCGTTGGAAAACTGTTTTTT.

The rearrangement uses TRBV9 and TRBJ2-5; maybe TRBD2 (5 bases). This CDR3 spans 14 amino acids. Deletions cut 0 bases from V and 6 bases from J, with 12 bases between. CDR1 is SGDLS, CDR2 YYNGEE, per germline. As DNA, the CDR3 is TGTGCCAGCAGCGTAGCGAGGGCGGGTCAGACCCAGTACTTC. Translated: CASSVARAGQTQYF. The entire variable domain, with the rest obtained from reference TRBV9 and TRBJ2-5, is as follows: DSGVTQTPKHLITATGQRVTLRCSPRSGDLSVYWYQQSLDQGLQFLIQYYNGEERAKGNILERFSAQQFPDLHSELNLSSLELGDSALYFCASSVARAGQTQYFGPGTRLLVL.

The rearrangement links TRBV5-6 to TRBJ1-2, with 7 bases matching TRBD1. Germline trimming cut 4 bases from V and 2 bases from J; bases unmatched to any gene: 2. This CDR3 spans 13 amino acids. The germline gives CDR1 SGHDT, CDR2 YYEEEE. CDR3 residues: CASSPTGNYGYTF. CDR3 DNA sequence: TGTGCCAGCAGCCCGACAGGGAACTATGGCTACACCTTC.

The V call is TRBV14, the J call TRBJ2-7; 7 bases match TRBD2. The CDR3 spans 16 residues. CDR1 is SGHDN, CDR2 FVKESK, per germline. The trim removed 1 base at V and 5 bases at J, leaving 11 bases unmatched. The CDR3 is CASSQGGGPNGHEQYF. The CDR3 DNA is TGTGCCAGCAGCCAAGGGGGGGGTCCGAATGGGCACGAGCAGTACTTC.

The chain combines TRBV9 with TRBJ2-7, with 7 bases identical to TRBD2. V lost 0 bases and J lost 5; bases outside the gene matches: 8. This CDR3 has 15 amino acids. In germline, CDR1 is SGDLS, CDR2 YYNGEE. The CDR3 loop reads CASSVEDGRGNEQYF. The CDR3 DNA sequence: TGTGCCAGCAGCGTAGAAGATGGGCGGGGGAACGAGCAGTACTTC. The complete variable domain, with remaining parts taken from reference TRBV9 and TRBJ2-7, reads DSGVTQTPKHLITATGQRVTLRCSPRSGDLSVYWYQQSLDQGLQFLIQYYNGEERAKGNILERFSAQQFPDLHSELNLSSLELGDSALYFCASSVEDGRGNEQYFGPGTRLTVT.

J is TRBJ2-1 and V is TRBV11-3, with 7 bases identical to TRBD2. This CDR3 is 16 amino acids long. Germline trimming cut 1 base from V and 6 bases from J; bases unmatched to any gene: 9. Germline CDR1 and CDR2: SGHNT and YENEEA. The CDR3 sequence is CASSLAGGSGPNEQFF. As DNA, the CDR3 is TGTGCCAGCAGCTTAGCCGGCGGGAGTGGTCCCAATGAGCAGTTCTTC.

This chain uses TRBV24-1 with TRBJ1-1; the match to TRBD1 covers 8 bases. The V gene's germline CDR1 is KGHDR and CDR2 SFDVKD. The CDR3 covers 12 residues. The V and J ends lost 3 bases and 8 bases, in that order; junction bases with no gene match: 1. The CDR3 DNA sequence: TGTGCCACCAGTGATAGACAGGGGGAAGCTTTCTTT. Translated: CATSDRQGEAFF.

The chain has TRBV19 and TRBJ2-5; a weak D match, TRBD1 (6 bases). Trimming took off 5 bases at V and 6 bases at J, with 22 bases between the two ends. Germline V gene sequence: CDR1 LNHDA, CDR2 SQIVND (reference sequence). The CDR3 has 16 residues. The CDR3 DNA reads TGTGCCAGTAGTGTTCTACCGGGACAATCCAAGAAGACCCAGTACTTC. Translated, it gives CASSVLPGQSKKTQYF.

V gene TRBV27 combines with J gene TRBJ1-2; tentatively, D is TRBD1 (5 bases). Germline assignment: CDR1 MNHEY and CDR2 SMNVEV (reference sequence). The CDR3 is 17 residues long. Between the trimmed V and J ends, which lost 4 bases and 3 bases, there was a span of 21 bases. CDR3 coding DNA: TGTGCCAGCAGTTCCCAGATTCAGGGCCGGAGAGACTATGGCTACACCTTC. This sequence encodes CASSSQIQGRRDYGYTF.

The V call is TRBV4-1, the J call TRBJ1-5; D possibly corresponds to TRBD1 (5 bases). The CDR3 totals 16 residues. Looked up from germline, CDR1 is MGHRA and CDR2 is YSYEKL. V was clipped by 1 base and J by 4 bases, with 14 bases between them. CDR3 amino acids: CASSQGSRAGNQPQHF. In nucleotides, the CDR3 is TGCGCCAGCAGCCAAGGTTCCAGGGCGGGAAATCAGCCCCAGCATTTT.

This clone was counted a few times. V and J are TRBV18 and TRBJ2-3, with TRBD1 identical over 7 bases. CDR3 length equals 13 residues. CDR1 KGHSH and CDR2 LQKENI come from the germline V gene. The junction had 3 bases not matched to a gene; V was cut back by 6 bases and J by 3 bases. The CDR3: CASSGQETDTQYF. The CDR3 nucleotides are TGTGCCAGCTCCGGACAGGAGACAGATACGCAGTATTTT.

This chain connects TRBV15 to TRBJ1-5; D unresolved. From germline, CDR1 is LNHNV and CDR2 YYDKDF (reference sequence). Trimming took off 1 base at V and 3 bases at J, with 7 bases between the two ends. The CDR3 sequence is 14 residues long. The CDR3: CATSRVQINQPQHF. Written as DNA, the CDR3 is TGTGCCACCAGCAGAGTACAGATCAATCAGCCCCAGCATTTT.

This sequence joins TRBV6-2 or TRBV6-3 and TRBJ2-1, with D perhaps TRBD1 (6 bases). This CDR3 comprises 19 residues. V was shortened by 6 bases and J by 4 bases, with 28 bases between the two germline ends. The germline V gene has CDR1 MNHEY and CDR2 SVGEGT. The DNA of the CDR3 is TGTGCCAGCAGGCCTGGATCCCCCGCACAGGGCCCAATATACAATGAGCAGTTCTTC. Protein product: CASRPGSPAQGPIYNEQFF.